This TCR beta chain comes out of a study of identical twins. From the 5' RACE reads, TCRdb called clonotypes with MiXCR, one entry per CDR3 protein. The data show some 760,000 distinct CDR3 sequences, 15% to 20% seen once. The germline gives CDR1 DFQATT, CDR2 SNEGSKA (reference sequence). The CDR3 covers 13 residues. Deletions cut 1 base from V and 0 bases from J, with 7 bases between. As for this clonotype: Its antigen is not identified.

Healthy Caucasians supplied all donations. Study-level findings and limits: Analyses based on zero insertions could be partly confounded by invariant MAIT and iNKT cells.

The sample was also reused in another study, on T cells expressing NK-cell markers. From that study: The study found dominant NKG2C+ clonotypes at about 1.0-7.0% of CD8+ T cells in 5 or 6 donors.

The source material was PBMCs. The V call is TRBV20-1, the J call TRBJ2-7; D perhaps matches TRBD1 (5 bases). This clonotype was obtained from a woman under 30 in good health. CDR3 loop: CSARAGLSYEQYF. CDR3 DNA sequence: TGCAGTGCTAGAGCAGGGCTCTCCTACGAGCAGTACTTC.